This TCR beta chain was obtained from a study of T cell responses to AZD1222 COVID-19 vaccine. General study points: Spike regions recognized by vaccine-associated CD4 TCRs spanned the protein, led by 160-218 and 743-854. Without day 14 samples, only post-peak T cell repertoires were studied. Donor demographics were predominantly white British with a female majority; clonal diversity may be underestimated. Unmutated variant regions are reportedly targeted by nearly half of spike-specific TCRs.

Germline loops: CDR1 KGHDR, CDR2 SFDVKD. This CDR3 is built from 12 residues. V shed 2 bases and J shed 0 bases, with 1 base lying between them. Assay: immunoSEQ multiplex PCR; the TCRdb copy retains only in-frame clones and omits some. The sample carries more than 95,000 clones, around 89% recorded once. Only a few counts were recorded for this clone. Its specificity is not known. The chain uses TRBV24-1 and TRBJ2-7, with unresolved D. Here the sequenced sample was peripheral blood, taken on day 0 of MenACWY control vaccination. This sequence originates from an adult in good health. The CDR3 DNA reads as TGTGCCACCAGTGATTACTCCTACGAGCAGTACTTC. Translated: CATSDYSYEQYF.